A single sample gave rise to the 30 T cell receptor beta chains below, sequenced in a study of vaccination and CD4 T cells after COVID-19. Sequenced with the Oncomine TCR Beta short-read assay was DNA taken from cultured CD4+ T cells. TCRdb independently ran MiXCR on the PCR reads; one entry per CDR3 protein. Seen here are around 20,000 distinct CDR3 sequences, roughly 40% observed once, and the top ten hold 17%. No antigens are known for them. As for time point: late sampling 161 to 241 days after vaccination in a few convalescent patients. Treatment reported: approximately 10-day PBMC culture with coronavirus spike peptide pools or control peptides (ViraFEST assay). Sequenced material: CD4+ T cells from blood, cultured in vitro, taken about 7 months after SARS-CoV-2 vaccination. These TCRs come from a human donor who had recovered from COVID-19.

This clonotype came up a few times. V usage is TRBV20-1 and J usage is TRBJ2-7; TRBD1 aligns across 9 bases. Germline CDR1 reads DFQATT; CDR2 reads SNEGSKA (reference sequence). The junction had 8 bases not matched to a gene; V was cut back by 0 bases and J by 5 bases. This CDR3 region has 15 residues. CDR3 loop: CSARDSGTGIHEQYF. CDR3 sequence (DNA): TGCAGTGCTAGAGACTCCGGGACAGGGATCCACGAGCAGTACTTC.

This clonotype has more than one count but fewer than ten. V and J are TRBV7-2 and TRBJ2-7, with 7 bases that match TRBD2. The CDR3 contains 15 residues. The germline CDR1 and CDR2 sequences are SGHTA and FQGNSA. Germline trimming cut 2 bases from V and 2 bases from J; bases unmatched to any gene: 6. The CDR3 protein is CASSLRRENTYEQYF. As DNA, the CDR3 is TGTGCCAGCAGCTTACGGCGGGAGAACACCTACGAGCAGTACTTC.

In this sample, this clonotype turned up a few times. J is TRBJ1-2 and V is TRBV15, with TRBD1 matching over 7 bases. This CDR3 region has 14 residues. Germline CDR1 is LNHNV and CDR2 is YYDKDF (reference sequence). V lost 4 bases and J lost 5; bases outside the gene matches: 7. CDR3 sequence reads: CATSIGDSNYGYTF. CDR3 coding DNA: TGTGCCACCAGCATCGGGGACAGTAATTATGGCTACACCTTC.

This clonotype was detected only a few times. The chain has TRBV20-1 and TRBJ1-1; 9 nucleotides agree with TRBD1. The length of the CDR3 is 17 residues. The V gene end was trimmed by 0 bases and the J gene end by 0 bases; junction bases not matched to a gene: 8. CDR1 and CDR2 (germline): DFQATT, SNEGSKA (reference sequence). The CDR3: CSARDRDRGTMNTEAFF. In nucleotides, the CDR3 is TGCAGTGCTAGAGATCGAGACAGGGGGACAATGAACACTGAAGCTTTCTTT.

The chain combines TRBV5-4 with TRBJ1-1, with 8 bases matching TRBD1. Germline trimming cut 4 bases from V and 11 bases from J; bases unmatched to any gene: 10. The CDR3 runs to 13 residues. The germline V gene encodes CDR1 SGHNT and CDR2 YYREEE (reference sequence). The CDR3: CASSLQGAQRAFF. The CDR3 region has the DNA TGTGCCAGCAGCCTCCAGGGGGCGCAAAGGGCTTTCTTT.

This chain connects TRBV10-3 to TRBJ2-5, with TRBD1 matching over 12 bases. Per germline, CDR1 ENHRY and CDR2 SYGVKD. The CDR3 sequence is 15 residues long. Unmatched junction bases numbered 6, after V lost 5 bases and J lost 5 bases. CDR3 sequence reads: CAISMGQGALETQYF. CDR3 nucleotide sequence: TGTGCCATCAGTATGGGACAGGGGGCCCTTGAGACCCAGTACTTC.

This chain joins TRBV10-3 and TRBJ2-1, with unresolved D. The CDR3 runs to 12 residues. Trimming took 6 bases from V and 12 from J, leaving 15 bases between them. Germline V CDR1 and CDR2: ENHRY, SYGVKD. The CDR3 DNA sequence: TGTGCCATCAGCGTAGACCCTAATCCGCAGTTCTTC. It translates to CAISVDPNPQFF.

The chain employs TRBV5-1 and TRBJ1-6, with 8 bases lining up with TRBD1. From germline, CDR1 is SGHRS and CDR2 YFSETQ. CDR3 length equals 14 residues. With 4 bases clipped from V and 14 bases from J, the junction kept 11 bases outside the gene matches. CDR3 DNA sequence: TGCGCCAGCAGCCTGGGACAGGCCGAGGAGGCCCTCCACTTT. Translation gives CASSLGQAEEALHF.

The gene calls are TRBV20-1 and TRBJ2-3; 7 bases are shared with TRBD2. The CDR3 extends over 16 amino acids. After removal of 4 bases from V and 1 base from J, the junction contained 11 bases not matched to a gene. Germline V lookup: CDR1 DFQATT, CDR2 SNEGSKA (reference sequence). DNA of the CDR3: TGCAGTGCTACGAATAGGCGGGAGATTGGCACAGATACGCAGTATTTT. Its translation: CSATNRREIGTDTQYF.

This chain uses TRBV19 with TRBJ2-5; D possibly uses TRBD1 or TRBD2 (5 bases each). This CDR3 spans 15 amino acids. In germline, CDR1 is LNHDA, CDR2 SQIVND (reference sequence). V was shortened by 4 bases and J by 5 bases, with 17 bases between the two germline ends. In DNA, the CDR3 is TGTGCCAGTAGTAAAATCGCGGGCAGGGAGGAGACCCAGTACTTC. Protein sequence: CASSKIAGREETQYF.

This clonotype was found once. CDR3 nucleotides: TGTGCCAGCAGTTCCGGGTGGCGCAAGACCTACGAGCAGTACTTC. Protein: CASSSGWRKTYEQYF. The V gene is TRBV28, the J gene TRBJ2-7, with D hard to call. The germline V and J ends were trimmed by 4 bases and 2 bases, with 15 bases remaining between them. CDR3 length equals 15 residues. Looked up from germline, CDR1 is MDHEN and CDR2 is SYDVKM.

The count of this clonotype is one. The chain combines TRBV25-1 with TRBJ2-3; 10 bases are shared with TRBD1. This CDR3 comprises 17 residues. CDR1 and CDR2 (germline): MGHDK, SYGVNS. Trimming cost V 8 bases and J 2 bases; bases outside gene matches: 13. For the CDR3, the DNA is TGTGCCAGCCAAACCAGTCCGGGACAGGGGTTCACAGATACGCAGTATTTT. Translated: CASQTSPGQGFTDTQYF.

There are a few counts of this clonotype. The chain carries TRBV20-1 and TRBJ2-2; D is uncertain. This CDR3 has 15 amino acids. Germline lookup yields CDR1 DFQATT and CDR2 SNEGSKA (reference sequence). Trimming cost V 3 bases and J 2 bases, with 13 bases left between them. Here the CDR3 DNA reads TGCAGTGCTAGTTCTGACGGGCTTAACACCGGGGAGCTGTTTTTT. Amino acids: CSASSDGLNTGELFF.

In this sample, this clonotype turned up a few times. The CDR3 protein is CASSRRQGIRDSPLHF. CDR3 sequence (DNA): TGTGCCAGCAGCAGAAGACAGGGAATTAGGGATTCACCCCTCCACTTT. The chain links TRBV5-4 to TRBJ1-6, with 7 bases aligning to TRBD1. V gave up 4 bases and J gave up 8 bases; unmatched junction bases: 12. The CDR3 contains 16 residues. CDR1 and CDR2 from the germline V gene are SGHNT and YYREEE (reference sequence).

V gene TRBV6-5 combines with J gene TRBJ2-5; D unresolved. CDR3 size: 11 residues. The V and J ends lost 0 bases and 9 bases respectively, with 5 bases between them. Per the germline V gene, CDR1 is MNHEY and CDR2 is SVGAGI. CDR3: CASSYSMAQYF. The CDR3 DNA reads TGTGCCAGCAGTTACTCGATGGCCCAGTACTTC.

By proportion, this clonotype is large. The J gene is TRBJ2-7, the V gene TRBV27; 8 bases map to TRBD2. CDR1 MNHEY and CDR2 SMNVEV come from the germline V gene (reference sequence). V trimming: 5 bases; J trimming: 3 bases; junction bases outside the gene matches: 9. CDR3 length: 15 amino acids. CDR3 residues: CASSAAGTSRYEQYF. Here the CDR3 DNA reads TGTGCCAGCAGTGCGGCCGGGACTAGTCGCTACGAGCAGTACTTC.

The chain employs TRBV19 and TRBJ2-7, with 15 bases that match TRBD2. This CDR3 has 17 amino acids. Germline CDR1 LNHDA, CDR2 SQIVND (reference sequence). Trimming removed 6 bases from V and 5 bases from J; junction bases left unmatched: 11. The CDR3 here is CASSTGLAGGFSHEQYF. The CDR3 region has the DNA TGTGCCAGTAGCACGGGACTAGCGGGAGGATTCAGCCACGAGCAGTACTTC.

The genes are TRBV6-1 and TRBJ2-7; 12 bases agree with TRBD2. With 10 bases clipped from V and 2 bases from J, the junction kept 6 bases outside the gene matches. Germline assignment: CDR1 MNHNS and CDR2 SASEGT. This CDR3 is 14 amino acids long. In DNA form, the CDR3 reads TGTGCCACCCGGACTAGCGGGATGACCTACGAGCAGTACTTC. Its protein product is CATRTSGMTYEQYF.

This rearrangement joins TRBV2 to TRBJ1-6, with a tentative D call TRBD1 (6 bases). Germline-derived CDR1 and CDR2 are SNHLY and FYNNEI. With 6 bases removed from V and 5 bases from J, the gap between germline ends came to 17 bases. There are 16 residues in the CDR3. CDR3 nucleotides: TGTGCCAGCAGCCCTAGACAGGCAGTGGATAATTCACCCCTCCACTTT. Translating it yields CASSPRQAVDNSPLHF.

Details on this clonotype: A read error is possible here, since a much larger clone lies one base away. This chain links TRBV7-9 with TRBJ1-5; tentatively, D is TRBD1 (6 bases). Germline V gene data show CDR1 as SEHNR and CDR2 as FQNEAQ (reference sequence). The CDR3 consists of 14 residues. V gave up 8 bases and J gave up 5 bases, with 16 bases separating them. The CDR3 protein is CASGLTGLYQPQHF. The CDR3 region has the DNA TGTGCCAGCGGCCTTACAGGGTTATATCAGCCCCAGCATTTT.

V and J are TRBV7-2 and TRBJ1-2; D is perhaps TRBD1 (5 bases). Trimming left V 3 bases short and J 8 bases short, with 13 bases between. The CDR3 contains 13 residues. Germline V gives CDR1 SGHTA, CDR2 FQGNSA. The CDR3 is CASSFTGVGGYTF. The CDR3 DNA reads TGTGCCAGCAGCTTTACGGGGGTGGGAGGCTACACCTTC.

CDR3 DNA sequence: TGTGCCAGCAGCTTCACCACTCAGGGGGAACTGTTTTTT. This gives the protein CASSFTTQGELFF. The chain links TRBV7-9 to TRBJ1-4; 7 nucleotides agree with TRBD1. Germline V gene lookup returns CDR1 SEHNR and CDR2 FQNEAQ (reference sequence). The junction had 7 bases not matched to a gene; V was cut back by 3 bases and J by 12 bases. This CDR3 region has 13 residues.

The V call is TRBV19, the J call TRBJ1-6; D might be TRBD1 (5 bases). Germline loops: CDR1 LNHDA, CDR2 SQIVND (reference sequence). This CDR3 is 14 amino acids long. The V end was cut by 8 bases, the J end by 0 bases, with 8 bases between. CDR3 bases: TGTGCCAGTCGACAGAGCTCCTATAATTCACCCCTCCACTTT. It codes for CASRQSSYNSPLHF.

This sequence joins TRBV7-2 and TRBJ1-1; 8 bases align to TRBD1. CDR1 is SGHTA, CDR2 FQGNSA, per germline. This CDR3 spans 16 amino acids. The V gene end was trimmed by 1 base and the J gene end by 1 base; junction bases not matched to a gene: 5. The CDR3 DNA reads as TGTGCCAGCAGCTTAGTAGGGACAGGTTCGAACACTGAAGCTTTCTTT. Translating gives CASSLVGTGSNTEAFF.

This clonotype was detected a few times. The rearrangement joins TRBV19 to TRBJ2-7, with 7 bases matching TRBD1. The V gene end was trimmed by 4 bases and the J gene end by 3 bases; junction bases not matched to a gene: 6. In germline, CDR1 is LNHDA, CDR2 SQIVND (reference sequence). This CDR3 contains 14 residues. The CDR3, as DNA: TGTGCCAGTAGTAGGGACCGGGACAGCTACGAGCAGTACTTC. Translating gives CASSRDRDSYEQYF. Supplemented by reference TRBV19 and TRBJ2-7, the full variable domain reads DGGITQSPKYLFRKEGQNVTLSCEQNLNHDAMYWYRQDPGQGLRLIYYSQIVNDFQKGDIAEGYSVSREKKESFPLTVTSAQKNPTAFYLCASSRDRDSYEQYFGPGTRLTVT.

This clonotype was counted a few times. V and J are TRBV7-8 and TRBJ1-2, with D unresolved. V gave up 1 base and J gave up 7 bases, with 13 bases separating them. Germline loops: CDR1 SGHVS, CDR2 FQNEAQ. The CDR3 spans 14 residues. CDR3 residues: CASSLDSGRGGYTF. The CDR3 DNA reads as TGTGCCAGCAGCTTAGACTCGGGGAGAGGTGGCTACACCTTC.

This clonotype was detected a few times. This sequence joins TRBV7-2 and TRBJ1-2, with no clear D. Per the germline V gene, CDR1 is SGHTA and CDR2 is FQGNSA. Trimming took off 5 bases at V and 5 bases at J, with 24 bases between the two ends. The CDR3 spans 17 residues. CDR3 region: CASSPASLGFSPYGYTF. DNA of the CDR3: TGTGCCAGCAGCCCGGCTAGCCTGGGGTTTTCGCCATATGGCTACACCTTC.

The sample holds a few counts of this clonotype. V is TRBV2 and J is TRBJ2-7, with TRBD1 identical over 7 bases. V dropped 7 bases and J dropped 2; count of bases not matched to a gene: 11. Germline assignment: CDR1 SNHLY and CDR2 FYNNEI. CDR3 length: 15 amino acids. CDR3 in amino acids: CASNRPGQLTYEQYF. The CDR3 region has the DNA TGTGCCAGCAACCGCCCGGGACAGCTTACCTACGAGCAGTACTTC.

The rearrangement uses TRBV7-3 and TRBJ2-1; 9 bases are shared with TRBD2. In germline, CDR1 is SGHTA, CDR2 FQGTGA. V lost 5 bases and J lost 6; bases outside the gene matches: 8. The CDR3 length is 15 residues. In nucleotides, the CDR3 is TGTGCCAGCAGCCTCCATCTAGCGGGACTCAATGAGCAGTTCTTC. Residues: CASSLHLAGLNEQFF. The full variable domain, in which reference TRBV7-3 and TRBJ2-1 provide the parts outside the CDR3, is GAGVSQTPSNKVTEKGKYVELRCDPISGHTALYWYRQSLGQGPEFLIYFQGTGAADDSGLPNDRFFAVRPEGSVSTLKIQRTERGDSAVYLCASSLHLAGLNEQFFGPGTRLTVL.

This clonotype was recorded a few times. The CDR3 DNA reads TGTGCCACCGCACCCGGGACAGGGACTAACACTGAAGCTTTCTTT. This codes for CATAPGTGTNTEAFF. The chain couples TRBV10-3 to TRBJ1-1; TRBD1 matches at 9 bases. The CDR3 is 15 residues long. The germline V gene has CDR1 ENHRY and CDR2 SYGVKD. With 10 bases clipped from V and 2 bases from J, the junction kept 11 bases outside the gene matches.